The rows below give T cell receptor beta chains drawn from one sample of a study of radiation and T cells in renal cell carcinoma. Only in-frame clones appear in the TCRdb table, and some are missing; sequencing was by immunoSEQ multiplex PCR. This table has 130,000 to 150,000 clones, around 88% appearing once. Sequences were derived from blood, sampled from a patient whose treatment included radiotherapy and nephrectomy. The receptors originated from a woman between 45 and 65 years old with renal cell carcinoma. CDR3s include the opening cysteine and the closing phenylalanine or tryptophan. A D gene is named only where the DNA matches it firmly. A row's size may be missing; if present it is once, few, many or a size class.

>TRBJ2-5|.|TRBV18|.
TGTGCCAGCTCACCCCCGTACGGGGAGCTCGGTGGGGAGACCCAGTACTTC
CASSPPYGELGGETQYF
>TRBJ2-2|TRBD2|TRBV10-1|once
TGCGCCAGCAGTGACCACCTTAGCGGGAGCAACACCGGGGAGCTGTTTTTT
CASSDHLSGSNTGELFF
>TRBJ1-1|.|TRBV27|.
TGTGCCAGCAGTTTAAAGGGAACAATGCTGATGAACACTGAAGCTTTCTTT
CASSLKGTMLMNTEAFF
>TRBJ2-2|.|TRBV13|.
TGTGCCAGCAGCTTCGGGACGGCGAACACCGGGGAGCTGTTTTTT
CASSFGTANTGELFF
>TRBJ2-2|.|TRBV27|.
TGTGCCAGCAGTCGGGACACCTGGAACACCGGGGAGCTGTTTTTT
CASSRDTWNTGELFF
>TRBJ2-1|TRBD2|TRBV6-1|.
TGTGCCAGCCGGTTAGCGGGGGGGCGAAATGAGCAGTTCTTC
CASRLAGGRNEQFF
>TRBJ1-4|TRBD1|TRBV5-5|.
TGTGCCAGCAGCCGGGAACCGGGACAGAACCTCGGTAAACTGTTTTTT
CASSREPGQNLGKLFF
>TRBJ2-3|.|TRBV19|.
TGTGCCAGTGACGCGGAGGGTGCTAGCACAGATACGCAGTATTTT
CASDAEGASTDTQYF
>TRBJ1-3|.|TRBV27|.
TGTGCCAGCAGTCCTACGCCCAGGCTGGCTGGAAACACCATATATTTT
CASSPTPRLAGNTIYF
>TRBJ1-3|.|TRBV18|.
TGTGCCAGCTCACAGGGGTCTCCTGGAAACACCATATATTTT
CASSQGSPGNTIYF
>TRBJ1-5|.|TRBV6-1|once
TGTGCCAGCAGTGGACACAGGGTCGGGGATCAGCCCCAGCATTTT
CASSGHRVGDQPQHF
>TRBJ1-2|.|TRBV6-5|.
TGTGCCAGCACTCAGCTGGACTTTGACTATGGCTACACCTTC
CASTQLDFDYGYTF
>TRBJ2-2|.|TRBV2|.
TGTGCCAGCATCCGTCAACCATCCGACGGGGAGCTGTTTTTT
CASIRQPSDGELFF
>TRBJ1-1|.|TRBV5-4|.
TGTGCCAGCAGTCTGGGAGGGATAGGGGGCACTGAAGCTTTCTTT
CASSLGGIGGTEAFF
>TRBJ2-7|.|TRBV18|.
TGTGCCAGCTCACCGGAGGATAGCTACGAGCAGTACTTC
CASSPEDSYEQYF
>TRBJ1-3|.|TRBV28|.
TGTGCCAGCAGCTCCAGGGTGGGCGGAAACACCATATATTTT
CASSSRVGGNTIYF
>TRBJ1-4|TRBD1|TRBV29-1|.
TGCAGCGGGGGAGAGGGACAGGGGATTGAAAAACTGTTTTTT
CSGGEGQGIEKLFF
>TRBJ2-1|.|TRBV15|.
TGTGCCACCAGCAGAGAACGGTCAAGGTACAATGAGCAGTTCTTC
CATSRERSRYNEQFF
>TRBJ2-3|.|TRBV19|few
TGTGCCAGTAGTACGACGTGGGCCAGCACAGATACGCAGTATTTT
CASSTTWASTDTQYF
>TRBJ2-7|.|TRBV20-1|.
TGCAGCGGGTATATGGGCTACGAGCAGTACTTC
CSGYMGYEQYF
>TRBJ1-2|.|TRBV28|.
TGTGCCAGCAGTCAGGCCCAGGACTATGGCTACACCTTC
CASSQAQDYGYTF
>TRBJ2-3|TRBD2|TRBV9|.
TGTGCCAGCAGCTCCCAGGCGGGGGAGGCAGATACGCAGTATTTT
CASSSQAGEADTQYF
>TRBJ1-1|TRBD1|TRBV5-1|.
TGCGCCAGCAGCTACTACACGGGGACAGGTTTCGTGGCGACTGAAGCTTTCTTT
CASSYYTGTGFVATEAFF
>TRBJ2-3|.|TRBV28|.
TGTGCCAGCAGTTTACGGGGCACAGATACGCAGTATTTT
CASSLRGTDTQYF
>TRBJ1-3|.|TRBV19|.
TGTGCCAGTACCATAGATGGGGGAGTCGGAAACACCATATATTTT
CASTIDGGVGNTIYF
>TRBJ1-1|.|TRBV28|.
TGTGCCAGCAGTTTGGCGGGACGGACGAACACTGAAGCTTTCTTT
CASSLAGRTNTEAFF
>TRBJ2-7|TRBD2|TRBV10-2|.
TGCGCCAGCAGTGACCTTAGCGGGGGGGTCCACGAGCAGTACTTC
CASSDLSGGVHEQYF
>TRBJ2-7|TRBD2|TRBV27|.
TGTGCCAGCAGTTTGGGACTAGCGGGAGACTACGAGCAGTACTTC
CASSLGLAGDYEQYF
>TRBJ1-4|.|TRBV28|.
TGTGCCAGCAGTTTCACTGCAGGGAAGGCTAATGAAAAACTGTTTTTT
CASSFTAGKANEKLFF
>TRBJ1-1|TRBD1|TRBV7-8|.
TGTGCCAGCAGCACGGGACAGTGGAACACTGAAGCTTTCTTT
CASSTGQWNTEAFF
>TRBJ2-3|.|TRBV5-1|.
TGCGCCAGCAGCGATCGGTTCCCCACAGATACGCAGTATTTT
CASSDRFPTDTQYF
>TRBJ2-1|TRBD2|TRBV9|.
TGTGCCAGCAGCCCCTCAGCGGGGGGGCAGGGTGAGCAGTTCTTC
CASSPSAGGQGEQFF
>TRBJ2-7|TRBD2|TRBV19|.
TGTGCCAGTAGTATGGGACTAGCGGGAGTGTACGAGCAGTACTTC
CASSMGLAGVYEQYF
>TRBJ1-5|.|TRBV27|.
TGTGCCAGCAGTTTATTGGCAGGGGCTCAGCCCCAGCATTTT
CASSLLAGAQPQHF
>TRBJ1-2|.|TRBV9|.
TGTGCCAGCAGCGTAGGTGGCGGCAGCTACTATGGCTACACCTTC
CASSVGGGSYYGYTF
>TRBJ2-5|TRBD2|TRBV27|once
TGTGCCAGCAGTTTCACGGCGGATACTAGCGGGGGAGAGACCCAGTACTTC
CASSFTADTSGGETQYF
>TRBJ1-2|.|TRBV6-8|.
TGTGCCAGCAGTTACAATTGGGGCAGCTATGGCTACACCTTC
CASSYNWGSYGYTF
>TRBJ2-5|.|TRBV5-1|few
TGCGCCAGCAGCTCCGGACTCGGTCAAGGCGGAGAGACCCAGTACTTC
CASSSGLGQGGETQYF
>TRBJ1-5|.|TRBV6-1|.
TGTGCCAGCATTAATAGCCCAGGGAGGCCCCAGCATTTT
CASINSPGRPQHF